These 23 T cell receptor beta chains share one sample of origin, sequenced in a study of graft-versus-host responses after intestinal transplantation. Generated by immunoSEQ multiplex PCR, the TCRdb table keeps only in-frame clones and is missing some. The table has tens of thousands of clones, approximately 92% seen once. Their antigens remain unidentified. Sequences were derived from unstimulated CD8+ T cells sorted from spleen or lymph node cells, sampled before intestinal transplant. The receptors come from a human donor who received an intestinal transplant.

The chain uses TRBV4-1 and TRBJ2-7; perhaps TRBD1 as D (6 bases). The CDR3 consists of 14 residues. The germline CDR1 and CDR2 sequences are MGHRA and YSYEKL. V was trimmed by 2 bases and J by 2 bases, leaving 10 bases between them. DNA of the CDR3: TGCGCCAGCAGCCAAACGTGGGGGCCCTACGAGCAGTACTTC. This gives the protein CASSQTWGPYEQYF.

The CDR3 bases are TGTGCCAGCAGTGAACACAACGAAGAGACCCAGTACTTC. Translation gives CASSEHNEETQYF. V gene TRBV25-1 combines with J gene TRBJ2-5; D gene uncertain. CDR1 and CDR2 (germline): MGHDK, SYGVNS. The CDR3 has 13 residues. The germline V and J ends were trimmed by 2 bases and 3 bases, with 7 bases remaining between them.

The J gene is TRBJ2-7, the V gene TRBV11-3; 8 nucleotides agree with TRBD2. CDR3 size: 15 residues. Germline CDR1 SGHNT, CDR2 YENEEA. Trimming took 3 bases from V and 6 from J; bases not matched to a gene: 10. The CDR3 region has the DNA TGTGCCAGCAGCTTCCAAAGACGGGGGGGCGCCGAGCAGTACTTC. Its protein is CASSFQRRGGAEQYF.

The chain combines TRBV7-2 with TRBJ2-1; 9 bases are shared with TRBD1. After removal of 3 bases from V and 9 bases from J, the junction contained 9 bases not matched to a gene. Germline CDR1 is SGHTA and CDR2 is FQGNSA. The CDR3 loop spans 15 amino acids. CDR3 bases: TGTGCCAGCAGCTTGGGATATGGACAGGGGACTGAGCAGTTCTTC. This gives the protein CASSLGYGQGTEQFF.

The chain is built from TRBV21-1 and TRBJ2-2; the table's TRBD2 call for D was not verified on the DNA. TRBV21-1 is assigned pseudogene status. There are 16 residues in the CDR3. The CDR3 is CASSKSAGINTGELFF. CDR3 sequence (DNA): TGTGCCAGCAGCAAATCGGCGGGGATCAACACCGGGGAGCTGTTTTTT.

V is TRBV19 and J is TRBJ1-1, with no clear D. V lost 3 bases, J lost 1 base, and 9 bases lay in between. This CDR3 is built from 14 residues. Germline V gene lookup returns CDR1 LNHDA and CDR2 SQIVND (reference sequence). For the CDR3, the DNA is TGTGCCAGTAGTATTTTCGCGGGGAACACTGAAGCTTTCTTT. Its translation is CASSIFAGNTEAFF.

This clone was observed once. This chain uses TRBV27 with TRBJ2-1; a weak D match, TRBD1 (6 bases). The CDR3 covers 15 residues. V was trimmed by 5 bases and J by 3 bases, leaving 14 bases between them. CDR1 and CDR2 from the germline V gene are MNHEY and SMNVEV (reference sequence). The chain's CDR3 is CASSPIDRFYNEQFF. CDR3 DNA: TGTGCCAGCAGTCCAATTGACAGGTTCTACAATGAGCAGTTCTTC.

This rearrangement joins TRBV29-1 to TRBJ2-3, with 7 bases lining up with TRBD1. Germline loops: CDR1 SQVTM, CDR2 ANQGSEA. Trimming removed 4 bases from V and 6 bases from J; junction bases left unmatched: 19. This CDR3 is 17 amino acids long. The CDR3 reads CSVGYTGQASSEDTQYF. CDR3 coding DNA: TGCAGCGTTGGCTATACTGGACAGGCCTCCTCGGAGGATACGCAGTATTTT.

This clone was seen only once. The CDR3, as DNA: TGTGCCAGCAGCTTGGGGGATGCGGGGAGCGGGCTTTACGAGCAGTACTTC. Protein product: CASSLGDAGSGLYEQYF. The gene calls are TRBV5-4 and TRBJ2-7; maybe TRBD2 (6 bases). The CDR3 contains 17 residues. V lost 0 bases and J 4 bases, leaving 20 bases between the germline ends. CDR1 is SGHNT, CDR2 YYREEE, per germline (reference sequence).

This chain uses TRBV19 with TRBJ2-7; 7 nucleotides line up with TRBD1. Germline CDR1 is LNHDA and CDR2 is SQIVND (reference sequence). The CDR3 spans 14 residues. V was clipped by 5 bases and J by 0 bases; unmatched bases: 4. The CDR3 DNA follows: TGTGCCAGTAGTGCAGGGGGTAGCTCCTACGAGCAGTACTTC. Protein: CASSAGGSSYEQYF.

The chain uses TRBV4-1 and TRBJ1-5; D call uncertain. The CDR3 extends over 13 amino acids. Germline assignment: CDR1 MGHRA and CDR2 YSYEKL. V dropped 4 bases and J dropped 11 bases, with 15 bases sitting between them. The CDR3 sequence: CASSPKPGEAQHF. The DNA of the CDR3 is TGCGCCAGCAGCCCTAAGCCCGGGGAGGCCCAGCATTTT.

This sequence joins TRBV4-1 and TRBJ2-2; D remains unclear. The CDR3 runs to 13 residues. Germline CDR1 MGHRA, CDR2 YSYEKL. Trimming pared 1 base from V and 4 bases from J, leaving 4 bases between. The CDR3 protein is CASSQALTGELFF. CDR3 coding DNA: TGCGCCAGCAGCCAAGCCCTCACCGGGGAGCTGTTTTTT.

The CDR3 protein is CASSVGNSPLHF. The CDR3 DNA reads TGTGCCAGCAGCGTCGGGAATTCACCCCTCCACTTT. This chain connects TRBV9 to TRBJ1-6; D remains ambiguous. Trimming stripped 2 bases from V and 7 bases from J, with 4 bases between. Germline assignment: CDR1 SGDLS and CDR2 YYNGEE. The CDR3 spans 12 residues.

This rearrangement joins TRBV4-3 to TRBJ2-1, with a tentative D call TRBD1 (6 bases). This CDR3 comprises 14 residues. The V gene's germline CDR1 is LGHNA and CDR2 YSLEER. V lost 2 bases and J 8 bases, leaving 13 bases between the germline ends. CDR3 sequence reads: CASSQLPGEDEQFF. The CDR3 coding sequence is TGCGCCAGCAGCCAATTACCAGGGGAAGATGAGCAGTTCTTC.

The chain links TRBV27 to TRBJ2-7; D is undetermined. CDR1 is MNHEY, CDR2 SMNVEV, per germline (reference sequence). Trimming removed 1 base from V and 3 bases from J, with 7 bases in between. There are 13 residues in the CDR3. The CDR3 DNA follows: TGTGCCAGCAGTTTATGGAGTCGCTACGAGCAGTACTTC. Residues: CASSLWSRYEQYF.

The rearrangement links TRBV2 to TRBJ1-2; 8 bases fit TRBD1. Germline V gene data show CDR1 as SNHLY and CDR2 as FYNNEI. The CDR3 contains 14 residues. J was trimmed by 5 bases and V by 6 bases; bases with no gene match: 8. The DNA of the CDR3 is TGTGCCAGCAGGGGGTGGGACAGGCAGTATGGCTACACCTTC. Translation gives CASRGWDRQYGYTF.

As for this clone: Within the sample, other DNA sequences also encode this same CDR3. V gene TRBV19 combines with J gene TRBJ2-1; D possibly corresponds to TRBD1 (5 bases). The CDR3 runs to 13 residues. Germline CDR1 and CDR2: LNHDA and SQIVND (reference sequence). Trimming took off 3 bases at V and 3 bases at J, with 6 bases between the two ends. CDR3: CASSIDSYNEQFF. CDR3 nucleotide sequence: TGTGCCAGTAGTATCGACAGCTACAATGAGCAGTTCTTC.

CDR3 sequence (DNA): TGTGCCAGCAGCCCCTTACCAGCGGGAGGGAATGAGCAGTTCTTC. It encodes CASSPLPAGGNEQFF. The V and J genes are TRBV11-2 and TRBJ2-1; 10 nucleotides agree with TRBD2. CDR1 and CDR2 (germline): SGHAT, FQNNGV. J gave up 7 bases and V 5 bases, and 8 bases lay outside the gene matches. This CDR3 has 15 residues.

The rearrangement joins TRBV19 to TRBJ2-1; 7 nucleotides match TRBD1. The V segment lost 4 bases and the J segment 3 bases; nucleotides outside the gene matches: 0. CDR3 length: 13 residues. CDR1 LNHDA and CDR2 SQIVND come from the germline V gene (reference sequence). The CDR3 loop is CASSRDSYNEQFF. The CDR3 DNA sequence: TGTGCCAGTAGTAGGGACAGCTACAATGAGCAGTTCTTC.

The CDR3 protein is CASSFRGGTYEQYF. As DNA, the CDR3 is TGCGCCAGCAGCTTCAGGGGTGGCACCTACGAGCAGTACTTC. This chain uses TRBV5-1 with TRBJ2-7, with TRBD1 as a possible D gene (6 bases). The V end was cut by 2 bases, the J end by 2 bases, with 11 bases between. The CDR3 consists of 14 residues. From germline, CDR1 is SGHRS and CDR2 YFSETQ.

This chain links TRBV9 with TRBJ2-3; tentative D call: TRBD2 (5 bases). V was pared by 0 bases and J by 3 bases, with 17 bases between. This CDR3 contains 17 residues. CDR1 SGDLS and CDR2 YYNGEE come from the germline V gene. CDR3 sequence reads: CASSVVAGTEPTDTQYF. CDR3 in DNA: TGTGCCAGCAGCGTAGTTGCGGGCACCGAACCGACAGATACGCAGTATTTT.

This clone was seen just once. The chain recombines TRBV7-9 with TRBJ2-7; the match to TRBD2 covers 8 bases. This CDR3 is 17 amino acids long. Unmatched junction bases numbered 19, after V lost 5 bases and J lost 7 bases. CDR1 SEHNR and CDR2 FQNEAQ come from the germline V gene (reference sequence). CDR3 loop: CASSVEHGERGFREQYF. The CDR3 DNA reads TGTGCCAGCAGCGTGGAACATGGGGAGCGGGGGTTTAGGGAGCAGTACTTC.

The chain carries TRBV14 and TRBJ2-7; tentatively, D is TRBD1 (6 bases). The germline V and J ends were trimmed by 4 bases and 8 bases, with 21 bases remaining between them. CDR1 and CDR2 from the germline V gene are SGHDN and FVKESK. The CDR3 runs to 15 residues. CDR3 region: CASSRSGTRGDKQYF. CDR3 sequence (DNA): TGTGCCAGCAGCCGATCCGGGACAAGGGGCGACAAGCAGTACTTC.